These 5 T cell receptor beta chains were all obtained from the same sample, sequenced in a study of response to subunit inactivated influenza vaccine. MiXCR was run by TCRdb on the RT-PCR reads, yielding one entry per CDR3 protein. The sample consists of roughly 500,000 distinct CDR3 sequences, 25% of them appearing once. The sequences come from CD4+ T cells sorted from PBMCs, collected about 5 days after vaccination. The receptor source for this set is a man in his fifties or sixties who received an inactivated influenza vaccine.

This clonotype was seen only a few times. The chain is built from TRBV12-3 or TRBV12-4 and TRBJ2-5, with 9 bases aligning to TRBD2. The V gene end was trimmed by 6 bases and the J gene end by 9 bases; junction bases not matched to a gene: 11. The CDR3 has 14 residues. The CDR3: CASRPGTSHGSQYF. The DNA of the CDR3 is TGTGCCAGCAGACCCGGGACTAGCCACGGGTCCCAGTACTTC.

This sequence joins TRBV10-3 and TRBJ2-7; 8 nucleotides agree with TRBD2. This CDR3 is built from 15 residues. Per the germline V gene, CDR1 is ENHRY and CDR2 is SYGVKD. Losses at the gene ends were 11 bases for V and 0 bases for J; bases not matched to a gene: 12. CDR3 bases: TGTGCCCTCGCCCCCGGCGGGGGGAGCTCCTACGAGCAGTACTTC. Translating gives CALAPGGGSSYEQYF.

This clonotype showed up just a few times. The chain joins TRBV29-1 to TRBJ1-5; 9 positions match TRBD1. Germline trimming cut 4 bases from V and 7 bases from J; bases unmatched to any gene: 8. Germline CDR1 reads SQVTM; CDR2 reads ANQGSEA. The CDR3 loop spans 14 amino acids. The CDR3 is CSVGIGTGRQPQHF. CDR3 coding DNA: TGCAGCGTTGGAATCGGGACAGGGAGGCAGCCCCAGCATTTT.

In this sample, this clonotype turned up a few times. V gene TRBV10-3 combines with J gene TRBJ2-5, with D possibly being TRBD1 or TRBD2 (5 bases each). CDR1 and CDR2 (germline): ENHRY, SYGVKD. This CDR3 is built from 14 residues. V shed 1 base and J shed 1 base, with 7 bases lying between them. In DNA, the CDR3 is TGTGCCATCAGTGAGTTGGGGGTCCAAGAGACCCAGTACTTC. Its translation is CAISELGVQETQYF.

V usage is TRBV7-3 and J usage is TRBJ2-1; 7 bases map to TRBD2. Germline CDR1 reads SGHTA; CDR2 reads FQGTGA. The ends lost 2 bases at V and 7 bases at J; junction bases unmatched: 5. The CDR3 sequence is 14 residues long. The CDR3 coding sequence is TGTGCCAGCAGCTTAGGACTAGTAGGTAATGAGCAGTTCTTC. Amino acids: CASSLGLVGNEQFF.